One and the same sample provided the 15 T cell receptor beta chains below, sequenced in a study of OX40 agonist ivuxolimab in advanced cancers. Data came from immunoSEQ multiplex PCR; TCRdb stores just in-frame clones and leaves some out. Of about 42,000 clones listed, roughly four fifths are singletons. Sequencing used CD4+ or CD8+ T cells sorted from blood, obtained in a trial of the OX40 agonist ivuxolimab. The receptors were sampled from an adult with an advanced solid tumor such as melanoma, head and neck, liver or kidney cancer.

The chain recombines TRBV25-1 with TRBJ2-7; tentatively, D is TRBD2 (6 bases). Germline values: CDR1 MGHDK, CDR2 SYGVNS. The CDR3 has 13 residues. V was clipped by 4 bases and J by 6 bases, with 13 bases between them. The CDR3 loop reads CASSAGGLGEQYF. The CDR3, as DNA: TGTGCCAGCAGTGCCGGGGGTTTGGGCGAGCAGTACTTC.

The rearrangement uses TRBV5-5 and TRBJ2-7; tentatively, D is TRBD2 (6 bases). There are 13 residues in the CDR3. Germline loops: CDR1 SGHKS, CDR2 YYEKEE (reference sequence). The V and J ends lost 0 bases and 7 bases respectively, with 11 bases between them. The CDR3 DNA reads TGTGCCAGCAGCTTGGTAACGGGGAGGGAGCAGTACGTC. Protein: CASSLVTGREQYV.

In nucleotides, the CDR3 is TGTGCCAGCAGTCCCATGCGGGCCAAAAACATTCAGTACTTC. Its protein product is CASSPMRAKNIQYF. This chain uses TRBV6-5 with TRBJ2-4, with D unclear. The CDR3 length is 14 residues. Germline CDR1 reads MNHEY; CDR2 reads SVGAGI. With 5 bases removed from V and 1 base from J, the gap between germline ends came to 9 bases.

The CDR3 bases are TGTGCCAGCAGCTCAGGATCGGTTGCCTACACCTTC. Protein product: CASSSGSVAYTF. The chain is built from TRBV5-6 and TRBJ1-2; no clear D. The CDR3 has 12 residues. Trimming cost V 3 bases and J 10 bases, with 13 bases left between them. Germline V gives CDR1 SGHDT, CDR2 YYEEEE.

There are a few counts of this clone. This chain joins TRBV7-6 and TRBJ2-2, with 7 bases identical to TRBD2. The germline V gene encodes CDR1 SGHVS and CDR2 FNYEAQ. The CDR3 length is 15 residues. Germline trimming cut 2 bases from V and 7 bases from J; bases unmatched to any gene: 7. The CDR3 DNA is TGTGCCAGCAGCTTAAGGCCGGGAGGCAGCGGGGAGCTGTTTTTT. Translated, it gives CASSLRPGGSGELFF.

The chain uses TRBV5-1 and TRBJ1-2; 7 bases agree with TRBD1. The CDR3 covers 17 residues. Unmatched junction bases numbered 12, after V lost 4 bases and J lost 0 bases. Germline assignment: CDR1 SGHRS and CDR2 YFSETQ. DNA for the CDR3: TGCGCCAGCAGCAGGGACAGCCCCCACTACCCTAACTATGGCTACACCTTC. Translating it yields CASSRDSPHYPNYGYTF.

V is TRBV11-2 and J is TRBJ1-2; D ambiguous. The CDR3 runs to 11 residues. Germline CDR1 SGHAT, CDR2 FQNNGV. V was clipped by 3 bases and J by 7 bases, with 6 bases between them. In DNA form, the CDR3 reads TGTGCCAGCAGCTTTAATGCTGGCTACACCTTC. The encoded protein is CASSFNAGYTF.

The chain carries TRBV9 and TRBJ1-2, with D uncertain. Germline V gene data show CDR1 as SGDLS and CDR2 as YYNGEE. The CDR3 has 13 residues. Trimming cost V 4 bases and J 5 bases, with 12 bases left between them. CDR3 bases: TGTGCCAGCAGCTCAAGGTCGCAATATGGCTACACCTTC. Translation: CASSSRSQYGYTF. Drawing the rest from reference TRBV9 and TRBJ1-2, the complete variable domain is DSGVTQTPKHLITATGQRVTLRCSPRSGDLSVYWYQQSLDQGLQFLIQYYNGEERAKGNILERFSAQQFPDLHSELNLSSLELGDSALYFCASSSRSQYGYTFGSGTRLTVV.

The rearrangement joins TRBV27 to TRBJ2-3, with 16 bases identical to TRBD2. Germline CDR1 reads MNHEY; CDR2 reads SMNVEV (reference sequence). The CDR3 runs 15 residues. V lost 7 bases and J lost 7; bases outside the gene matches: 5. In nucleotides, the CDR3 is TGTGCCAGCAAGGGACTAGCGGGAGGGACGAATACGCAGTATTTT. This encodes CASKGLAGGTNTQYF.

This chain links TRBV4-3 with TRBJ1-5; possibly TRBD1 for D (5 bases). The CDR3 runs to 14 residues. Trimming shortened V by 0 bases and J by 10 bases, and 13 bases separated the two germline ends. CDR1 is LGHNA and CDR2 is YSLEER in the germline V gene. The CDR3 reads CASSQDAAGRPQHF. CDR3 in DNA: TGCGCCAGCAGCCAAGATGCTGCAGGGCGTCCCCAGCATTTT.

The rearrangement uses TRBV5-8 and TRBJ2-2; a weak D match, TRBD2 (5 bases). Germline CDR1 is SGHTS and CDR2 is YDEGEE. With 4 bases removed from V and 5 bases from J, the gap between germline ends came to 12 bases. The CDR3 consists of 14 residues. CDR3 loop: CASSQDSETGELFF. As DNA, the CDR3 is TGTGCCAGCAGCCAAGATAGCGAAACCGGGGAGCTGTTTTTT. Full variable domain (outside the CDR3, taken from reference TRBV5-8 and TRBJ2-2): EAGVTQSPTHLIKTRGQQATLRCSPISGHTSVYWYQQALGLGLQFLLWYDEGEERNRGNFPPRFSGRQFPNYSSELNVNALELEDSALYLCASSQDSETGELFFGEGSRLTVL.

This clone was observed a handful of times. The chain has TRBV2 and TRBJ2-2; D perhaps matches TRBD2 (6 bases). In germline, CDR1 is SNHLY, CDR2 FYNNEI. V shed 7 bases and J shed 1 base, with 10 bases lying between them. The CDR3 sequence is 14 residues long. CDR3 residues: CASMAGMNTGELFF. In DNA form, the CDR3 reads TGTGCCAGCATGGCGGGGATGAACACCGGGGAGCTGTTTTTT.

The chain uses TRBV6-6 and TRBJ1-2, with D uncertain. The CDR3 has 14 residues. Germline V gene sequence: CDR1 MNHNY, CDR2 SVGAGI (reference sequence). Trimming removed 0 bases at V and 3 bases at J, with 8 bases between. The CDR3 loop reads CASSYSTGYYGYTF. In DNA, the CDR3 is TGTGCCAGCAGTTACTCGACTGGATACTATGGCTACACCTTC.

V is TRBV6-4 and J is TRBJ2-1, with a weak D call TRBD2 (6 bases). The V and J ends lost 4 bases and 1 base respectively, with 14 bases between them. This CDR3 has 16 residues. CDR1 is MRHNA and CDR2 is SNTAGT in the germline V gene. CDR3 loop: CASSAQDGGSYNEQFF. The CDR3 DNA reads TGTGCCAGCAGTGCTCAAGATGGGGGGTCCTACAATGAGCAGTTCTTC.

The chain links TRBV7-2 to TRBJ2-5; D not resolved. The germline V and J ends were trimmed by 5 bases and 5 bases, with 9 bases remaining between them. The CDR3 sequence is 12 residues long. Looked up from germline, CDR1 is SGHTA and CDR2 is FQGNSA. The CDR3 bases are TGTGCCAGCAGCCCCCCCGGGGAGACCCAGTACTTC. This translates into CASSPPGETQYF.